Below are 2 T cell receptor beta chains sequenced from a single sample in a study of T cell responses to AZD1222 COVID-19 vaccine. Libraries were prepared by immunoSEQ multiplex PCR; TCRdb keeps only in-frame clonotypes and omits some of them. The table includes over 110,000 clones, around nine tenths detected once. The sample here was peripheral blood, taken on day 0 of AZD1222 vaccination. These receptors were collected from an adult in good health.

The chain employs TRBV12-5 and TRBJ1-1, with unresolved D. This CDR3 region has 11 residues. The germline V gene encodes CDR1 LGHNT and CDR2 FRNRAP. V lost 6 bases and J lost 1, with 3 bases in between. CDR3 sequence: CASGTNTEAFF. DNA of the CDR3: TGTGCTAGTGGGACGAACACTGAAGCTTTCTTT.

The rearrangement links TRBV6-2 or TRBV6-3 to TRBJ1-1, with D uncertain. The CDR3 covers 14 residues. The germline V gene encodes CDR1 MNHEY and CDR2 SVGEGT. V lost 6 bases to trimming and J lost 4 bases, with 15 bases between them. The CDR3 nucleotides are TGTGCCAGCAGCGATGACGGGTTTAGCACTGAAGCTTTCTTT. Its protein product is CASSDDGFSTEAFF.